This TCR beta chain is from a study of T cell responses to AZD1222 COVID-19 vaccine. Whole-study context: Some second doses came at about 4 weeks and others at about 12 weeks; these were pooled. Findings of the study overall: Every sample of the repertoires postdated the peak T cell response. Rises in breadth and depth of Spike-specific TCRs came after two AZD1222 doses. Donors were largely white British and mainly female; clonal diversity was possibly underestimated.

The method was immunoSEQ multiplex PCR; TCRdb's version includes in-frame clones alone and lacks a portion of them. The sample lists about 120,000 clones, around nine tenths seen once, with less than 15% in the top ten. On this clone itself: The antigen is unknown.

The germline CDR1 and CDR2 sequences are DFQATT and SNEGSKA (reference sequence). This CDR3 is 13 amino acids long. Deletions cut 3 bases from V and 4 bases from J, with 10 bases between. The genes are TRBV20-1 and TRBJ2-1; no clear D gene. The receptor's source is an adult in good health. This sample comprised peripheral blood, obtained on day 0 of AZD1222 vaccination. This CDR3 is CSASGVGYNEQFF. The CDR3 nucleotides are TGCAGTGCTAGTGGGGTTGGGTACAATGAGCAGTTCTTC.